The 2 T cell receptor beta chains reported below all come from one sample, sequenced in a study of T cell changes during pregnancy in multiple sclerosis. Assay used: immunoSEQ multiplex PCR; TCRdb lists only in-frame clones, some missing. The table lists about 120,000 clones, approximately 94% of them singletons. Source: peripheral blood, taken before pregnancy. Receptor source: a female donor with multiple sclerosis, enrolled in a pregnancy study.

The V call is TRBV6-6, the J call TRBJ2-5, with D uncertain. The CDR3 has 13 residues. Germline CDR1 is MNHNY and CDR2 is SVGAGI (reference sequence). V was pared by 0 bases and J by 8 bases, with 10 bases between. CDR3 bases: TGTGCCAGCAGTTACTCGCGGCAAGCTACCCAGTACTTC. Amino acid sequence: CASSYSRQATQYF.

V usage is TRBV6-1 and J usage is TRBJ1-4; D is unclear. This CDR3 has 12 amino acids. V gave up 2 bases and J gave up 10 bases, with 8 bases separating them. Germline CDR1 MNHNS, CDR2 SASEGT. CDR3 loop: CASSEWEGKLFF. The CDR3 DNA reads TGTGCCAGCAGTGAATGGGAGGGAAAACTGTTTTTT.